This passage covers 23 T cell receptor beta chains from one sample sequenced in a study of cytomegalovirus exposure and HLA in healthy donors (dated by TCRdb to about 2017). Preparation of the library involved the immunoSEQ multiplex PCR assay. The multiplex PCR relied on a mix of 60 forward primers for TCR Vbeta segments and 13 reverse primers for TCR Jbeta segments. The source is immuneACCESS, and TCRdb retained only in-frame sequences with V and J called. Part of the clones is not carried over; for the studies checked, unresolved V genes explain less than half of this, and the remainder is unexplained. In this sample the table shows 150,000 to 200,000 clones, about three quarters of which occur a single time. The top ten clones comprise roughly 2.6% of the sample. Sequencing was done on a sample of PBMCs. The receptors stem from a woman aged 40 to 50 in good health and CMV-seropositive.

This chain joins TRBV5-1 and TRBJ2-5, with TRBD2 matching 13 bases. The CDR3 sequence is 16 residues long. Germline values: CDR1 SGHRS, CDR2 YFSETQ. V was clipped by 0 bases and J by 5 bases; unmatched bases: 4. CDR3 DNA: TGCGCCAGCAGCTTGGGGACTAGCGGGAGTGTTGAGACCCAGTACTTC. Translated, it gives CASSLGTSGSVETQYF.

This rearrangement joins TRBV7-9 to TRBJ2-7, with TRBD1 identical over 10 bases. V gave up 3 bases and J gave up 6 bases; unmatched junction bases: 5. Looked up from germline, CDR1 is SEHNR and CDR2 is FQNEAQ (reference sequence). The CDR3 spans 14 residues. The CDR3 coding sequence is TGTGCCAGCAGCTTTTCCGGGACAGGGGCCGAGCAGTACTTC. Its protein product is CASSFSGTGAEQYF.

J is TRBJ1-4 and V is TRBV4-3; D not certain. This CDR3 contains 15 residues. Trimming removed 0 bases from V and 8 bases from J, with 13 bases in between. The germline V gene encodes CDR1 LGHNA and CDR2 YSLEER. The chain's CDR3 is CASSQDISPGEKLFF. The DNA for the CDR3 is TGCGCCAGCAGCCAAGACATTTCCCCCGGGGAAAAACTGTTTTTT.

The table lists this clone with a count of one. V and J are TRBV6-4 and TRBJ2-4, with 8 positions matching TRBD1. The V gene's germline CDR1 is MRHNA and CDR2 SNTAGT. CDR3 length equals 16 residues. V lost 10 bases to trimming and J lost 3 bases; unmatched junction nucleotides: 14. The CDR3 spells CATLLGQGEVKNIQYF. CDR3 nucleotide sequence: TGTGCCACCCTTCTAGGACAGGGAGAGGTCAAAAACATTCAGTACTTC.

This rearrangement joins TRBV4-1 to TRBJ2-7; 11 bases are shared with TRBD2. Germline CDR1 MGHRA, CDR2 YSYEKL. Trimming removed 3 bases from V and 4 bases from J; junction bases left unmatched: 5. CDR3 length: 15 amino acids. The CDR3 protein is CASSQLLAGEYEQYF. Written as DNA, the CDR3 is TGCGCCAGCAGCCAGCTACTAGCGGGAGAGTACGAGCAGTACTTC.

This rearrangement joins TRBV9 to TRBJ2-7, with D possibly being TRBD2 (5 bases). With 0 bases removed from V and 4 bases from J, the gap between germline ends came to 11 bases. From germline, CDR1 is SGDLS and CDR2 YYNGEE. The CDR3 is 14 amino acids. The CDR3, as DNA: TGTGCCAGCAGCGTAGGAAGTAGCGAATACGAGCAGTACTTC. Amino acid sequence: CASSVGSSEYEQYF.

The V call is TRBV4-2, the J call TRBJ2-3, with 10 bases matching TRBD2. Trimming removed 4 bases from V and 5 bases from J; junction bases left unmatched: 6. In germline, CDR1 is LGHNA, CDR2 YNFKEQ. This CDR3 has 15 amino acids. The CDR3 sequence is CASSRGGLAVDTQYF. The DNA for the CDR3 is TGTGCCAGCAGCCGAGGAGGACTAGCGGTAGATACGCAGTATTTT.

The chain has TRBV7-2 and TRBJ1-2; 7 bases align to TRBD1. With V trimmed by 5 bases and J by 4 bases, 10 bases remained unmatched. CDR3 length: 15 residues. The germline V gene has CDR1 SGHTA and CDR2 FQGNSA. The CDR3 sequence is CASSGLGGVSYGYTF. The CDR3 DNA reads TGTGCCAGCAGCGGTTTAGGGGGCGTGAGCTATGGCTACACCTTC.

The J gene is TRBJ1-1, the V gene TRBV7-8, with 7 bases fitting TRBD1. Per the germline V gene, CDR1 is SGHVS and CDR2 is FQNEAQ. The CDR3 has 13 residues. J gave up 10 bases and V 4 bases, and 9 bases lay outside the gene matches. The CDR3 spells CASSSKDQGVAFF. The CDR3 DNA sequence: TGTGCCAGCAGCTCAAAAGACCAGGGGGTAGCTTTCTTT.

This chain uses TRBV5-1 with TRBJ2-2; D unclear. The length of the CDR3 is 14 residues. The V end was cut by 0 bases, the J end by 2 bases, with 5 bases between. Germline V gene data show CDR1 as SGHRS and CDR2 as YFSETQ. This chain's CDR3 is CASSLGLNTGELFF. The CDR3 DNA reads TGCGCCAGCAGCTTGGGACTTAACACCGGGGAGCTGTTTTTT.

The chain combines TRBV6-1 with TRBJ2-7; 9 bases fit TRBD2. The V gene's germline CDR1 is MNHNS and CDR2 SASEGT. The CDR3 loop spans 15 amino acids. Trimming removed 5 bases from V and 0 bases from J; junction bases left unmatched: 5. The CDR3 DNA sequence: TGTGCCAGCAGTCCGAGCGGGGGGAACTCCTACGAGCAGTACTTC. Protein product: CASSPSGGNSYEQYF.

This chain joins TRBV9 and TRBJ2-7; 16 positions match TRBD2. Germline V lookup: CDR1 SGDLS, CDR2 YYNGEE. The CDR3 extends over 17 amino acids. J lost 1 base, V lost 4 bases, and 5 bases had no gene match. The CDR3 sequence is CASSSGLAGGPSYEQYF. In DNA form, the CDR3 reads TGTGCCAGCAGCTCGGGACTAGCGGGGGGGCCATCCTACGAGCAGTACTTC.

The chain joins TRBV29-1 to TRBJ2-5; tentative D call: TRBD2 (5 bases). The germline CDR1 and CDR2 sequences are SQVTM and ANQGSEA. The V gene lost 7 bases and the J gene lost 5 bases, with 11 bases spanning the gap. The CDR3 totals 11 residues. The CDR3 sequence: CSAPRGETQYF. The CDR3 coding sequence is TGCAGCGCCCCCCGAGGGGAGACCCAGTACTTC.

This CDR3 reads CASSFARANTEAFF. In nucleotides, the CDR3 is TGTGCCAGCAGTTTTGCCAGGGCGAACACTGAAGCTTTCTTT. The rearrangement links TRBV28 to TRBJ1-1; possible D gene TRBD1, 5 bases. V shed 3 bases and J shed 1 base, with 9 bases lying between them. The germline V gene has CDR1 MDHEN and CDR2 SYDVKM. This CDR3 comprises 14 residues.

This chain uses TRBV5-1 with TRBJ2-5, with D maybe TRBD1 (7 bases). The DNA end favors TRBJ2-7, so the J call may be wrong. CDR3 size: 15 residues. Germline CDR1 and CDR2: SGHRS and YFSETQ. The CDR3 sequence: CASSGGTALTYEQYF. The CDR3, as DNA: TGCGCCAGCAGCGGGGGGACAGCGTTAACCTACGAGCAGTACTTC.

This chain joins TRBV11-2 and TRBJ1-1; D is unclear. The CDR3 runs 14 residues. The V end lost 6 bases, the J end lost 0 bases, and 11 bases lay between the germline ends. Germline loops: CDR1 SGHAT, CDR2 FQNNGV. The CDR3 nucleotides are TGTGCCAGCAGGGCCAGTATTATGAACACTGAAGCTTTCTTT. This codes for CASRASIMNTEAFF.

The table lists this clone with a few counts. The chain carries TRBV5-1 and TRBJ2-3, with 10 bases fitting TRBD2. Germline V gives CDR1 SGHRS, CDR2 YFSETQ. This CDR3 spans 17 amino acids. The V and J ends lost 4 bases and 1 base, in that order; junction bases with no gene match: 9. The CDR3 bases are TGCGCCAGCAGCGCTTTAACCGGGACTAGCGGCACAGATACGCAGTATTTT. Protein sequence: CASSALTGTSGTDTQYF.

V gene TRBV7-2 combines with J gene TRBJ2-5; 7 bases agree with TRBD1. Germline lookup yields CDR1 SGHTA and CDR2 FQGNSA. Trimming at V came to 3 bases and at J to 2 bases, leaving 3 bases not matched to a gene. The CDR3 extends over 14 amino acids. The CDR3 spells CASSFRTGQETQYF. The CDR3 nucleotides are TGTGCCAGCAGCTTTCGGACAGGACAAGAGACCCAGTACTTC.

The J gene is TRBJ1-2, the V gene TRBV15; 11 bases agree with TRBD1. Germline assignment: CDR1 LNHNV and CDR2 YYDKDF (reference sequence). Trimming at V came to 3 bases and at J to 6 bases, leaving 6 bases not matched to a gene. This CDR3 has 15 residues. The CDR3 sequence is CATSRDRGRRDGYTF. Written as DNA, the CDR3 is TGTGCCACCAGCAGGGACAGGGGGCGTCGGGATGGCTACACCTTC.

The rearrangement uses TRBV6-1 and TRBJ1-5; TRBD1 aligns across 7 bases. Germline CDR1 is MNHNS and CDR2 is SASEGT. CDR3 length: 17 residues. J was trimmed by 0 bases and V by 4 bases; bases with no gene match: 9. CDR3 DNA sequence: TGTGCCAGCAGTGGGGACAGCTCATACTATAGCAATCAGCCCCAGCATTTT. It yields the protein CASSGDSSYYSNQPQHF.

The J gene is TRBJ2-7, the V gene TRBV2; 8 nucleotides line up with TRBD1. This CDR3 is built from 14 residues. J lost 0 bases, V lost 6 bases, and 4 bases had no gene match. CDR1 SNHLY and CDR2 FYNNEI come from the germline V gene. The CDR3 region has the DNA TGTGCCAGCAGAACAGGGGGTTTCTCCTACGAGCAGTACTTC. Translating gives CASRTGGFSYEQYF.

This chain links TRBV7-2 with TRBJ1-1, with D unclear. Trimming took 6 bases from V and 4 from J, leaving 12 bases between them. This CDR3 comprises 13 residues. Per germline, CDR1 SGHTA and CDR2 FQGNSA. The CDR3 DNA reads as TGTGCCAGCAGACCGTACGTCGGCACTGAAGCTTTCTTT. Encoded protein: CASRPYVGTEAFF.

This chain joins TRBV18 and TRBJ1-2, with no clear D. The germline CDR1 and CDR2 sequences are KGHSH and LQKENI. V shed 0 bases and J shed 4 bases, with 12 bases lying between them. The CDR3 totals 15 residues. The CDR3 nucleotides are TGTGCCAGCTCACCACCAGGAGCCACCGTCTATGGCTACACCTTC. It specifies CASSPPGATVYGYTF.